Presented here are 10 T cell receptor beta chains from one specimen sequenced in a study of blood T cell repertoires in COVID-19. Data came from immunoSEQ multiplex PCR; TCRdb stores just in-frame clones and leaves some out. This sample carries roughly 71,000 clones, about four fifths of them seen once, and the ten largest clones take around a sixth. Sequencing was done on a sample of peripheral blood. The receptors originated from a man between 65 and 85 years old who had recovered from COVID-19.

J is TRBJ2-7 and V is TRBV29-1; 7 bases are shared with TRBD2. The CDR3 totals 13 residues. Looked up from germline, CDR1 is SQVTM and CDR2 is ANQGSEA. J was trimmed by 6 bases and V by 6 bases; bases with no gene match: 11. The CDR3 here is CSVLRQRDGEQYF. CDR3 DNA: TGCAGCGTCCTCCGACAGCGGGACGGCGAGCAGTACTTC.

The J gene is TRBJ1-6, the V gene TRBV28; D ambiguous. Germline V CDR1 and CDR2: MDHEN, SYDVKM. Trimming shortened V by 7 bases and J by 10 bases, and 17 bases separated the two germline ends. The length of the CDR3 is 14 residues. As DNA, the CDR3 is TGTGCCAGCACCGTCAGAGGGTTAGGCTCACCCCTCCACTTT. Its translation is CASTVRGLGSPLHF.

V and J are TRBV9 and TRBJ2-2, with a tentative D call TRBD1 (6 bases). The CDR3 covers 15 residues. Per germline, CDR1 SGDLS and CDR2 YYNGEE. Trimming cost V 2 bases and J 10 bases, with 18 bases left between them. CDR3 DNA sequence: TGTGCCAGCAGCGTGATCCGACAGGCCGGGGAGGAGCTGTTTTTT. Amino acids: CASSVIRQAGEELFF. Together with reference TRBV9 and TRBJ2-2, the CDR3 gives the full variable domain: DSGVTQTPKHLITATGQRVTLRCSPRSGDLSVYWYQQSLDQGLQFLIQYYNGEERAKGNILERFSAQQFPDLHSELNLSSLELGDSALYFCASSVIRQAGEELFFGEGSRLTVL.

The chain couples TRBV6-5 to TRBJ1-6; 9 bases line up with TRBD1. There are 15 residues in the CDR3. Germline assignment: CDR1 MNHEY and CDR2 SVGAGI. Trimming cost V 5 bases and J 9 bases; bases outside gene matches: 8. DNA of the CDR3: TGTGCCAGCAGTCAGATGGGACAGGGCGGTTCACCCCTCCACTTT. Protein sequence: CASSQMGQGGSPLHF.

This clone was seen a handful of times. This chain links TRBV19 with TRBJ1-5; 9 bases are shared with TRBD1. Germline V gene data show CDR1 as LNHDA and CDR2 as SQIVND (reference sequence). CDR3 length: 16 amino acids. J was trimmed by 0 bases and V by 5 bases; bases with no gene match: 5. CDR3 nucleotides: TGTGCCAGTAGTGAACAGGGGGCGATTAGCAATCAGCCCCAGCATTTT. Its translation is CASSEQGAISNQPQHF.

This clone was found a few times. The V and J genes are TRBV15 and TRBJ2-7; D is perhaps TRBD1 (6 bases). Germline V CDR1 and CDR2: LNHNV, YYDKDF (reference sequence). The CDR3 has 19 amino acids. The V gene lost 0 bases and the J gene lost 2 bases, with 23 bases spanning the gap. CDR3 region: CATSRDHRQGTQLTYEQYF. CDR3 DNA sequence: TGTGCCACCAGCAGAGATCATCGGCAGGGGACACAACTCACCTACGAGCAGTACTTC.

The chain combines TRBV14 with TRBJ2-2, with 9 bases aligning to TRBD1. The V gene's germline CDR1 is SGHDN and CDR2 FVKESK. This CDR3 comprises 16 residues. The ends lost 3 bases at V and 6 bases at J; junction bases unmatched: 8. The DNA of the CDR3 is TGTGCCAGCAGCCAGAGACCGGGACAGGGCTCCGGGGAGCTGTTTTTT. It codes for CASSQRPGQGSGELFF.

This rearrangement joins TRBV6-1 to TRBJ1-1, with 9 bases lining up with TRBD1. The CDR3 has 15 residues. V was clipped by 2 bases and J by 4 bases; unmatched bases: 5. Germline CDR1 is MNHNS and CDR2 is SASEGT. CDR3 sequence reads: CASSEFPTGGTEAFF. The CDR3 nucleotides read TGTGCCAGCAGTGAATTCCCGACAGGGGGCACTGAAGCTTTCTTT.

This chain links TRBV29-1 with TRBJ2-2; TRBD1 is a possible D gene (5 bases). Germline assignment: CDR1 SQVTM and CDR2 ANQGSEA. CDR3 length: 12 amino acids. Trimming cost V 6 bases and J 6 bases, with 11 bases left between them. The CDR3 DNA reads TGCAGCGTGGTCCAGGGATCCGGGGAGCTGTTTTTT. Its protein product is CSVVQGSGELFF.

V usage is TRBV19 and J usage is TRBJ2-4, with D possibly being TRBD2 (5 bases). The V end was cut by 4 bases, the J end by 7 bases, with 8 bases between. In germline, CDR1 is LNHDA, CDR2 SQIVND (reference sequence). The CDR3 loop spans 12 amino acids. CDR3 sequence reads: CASSTGGNIQYF. The DNA for the CDR3 is TGTGCCAGTAGTACCGGAGGCAACATTCAGTACTTC.